This is a list of T cell receptor beta chains from one sample in a study of monozygotic twins with inflammatory bowel disease. Using the 5' RACE reads, TCRdb records one entry per CDR3 protein without DNA. This repertoire includes 150,000 to 200,000 distinct CDR3 sequences. Input material: blood. Receptors originate from a human donor with ulcerative colitis or Crohn's disease, or a healthy co-twin of an affected twin (not recorded which). CDR3s include the opening cysteine and the closing phenylalanine or tryptophan.

V,J,CDR3
TRBV29-1,TRBJ2-3,CSVPRGTDAQYF
TRBV7-2,TRBJ2-7,CASSFQGDIGFEQYF
TRBV7-8,TRBJ2-1,CASSFPPGRNIYNEQFF
TRBV7-3,TRBJ2-3,CASSLNPGPTDTQYF
TRBV20-1,TRBJ1-2,CSASRTGALYGYTF
TRBV20-1,TRBJ2-5,CSALGTSGQETQYF
TRBV20-1,TRBJ2-3,CSAAGRVTSDTQYF
TRBV5-4,TRBJ2-7,CASSRDTVSSYEQYF
TRBV27,TRBJ1-1,CASSLTDRGLYAFF
TRBV14,TRBJ1-4,CASSRWTGNEKLFF
TRBV5-6,TRBJ1-6,CASSRDRGNSPLHF
TRBV6-5,TRBJ1-1,CASSYDSSTEAFF
TRBV6-2/TRBV6-3,TRBJ2-1,CASSYDGTGVYNEQFF
TRBV3-1,TRBJ2-1,CASSQSPGNHNEQFF
TRBV7-8,TRBJ2-5,CASSFIGIQETQYF
TRBV28,TRBJ2-5,CASSYYPGAETQYF
TRBV5-1,TRBJ1-5,CASSGGTGDQPQHF
TRBV12-3/TRBV12-4,TRBJ1-2,CASSFNNRVYGYTF
TRBV4-2,TRBJ1-6,CASSQDTGGVSPLHF
TRBV5-1,TRBJ1-2,CASSLSGEEANYGYTF
TRBV5-4,TRBJ2-1,CASSVDRGGYNEQFF
TRBV7-6,TRBJ2-7,CASSLGTSGTTYEQYF
TRBV30,TRBJ2-7,CAWETGESSYEQYF
TRBV7-2,TRBJ2-7,CANSLLYEQYF
TRBV19,TRBJ2-4,CASSIWQDGRNIQYF
TRBV10-3,TRBJ2-2,CAISEGSASGPGELFF
TRBV9,TRBJ1-1,CASSPTGRAEAFF
TRBV12-3/TRBV12-4,TRBJ2-1,CASSREGLFDEQFF
TRBV28,TRBJ1-5,CASSFPPSGQPQHF
TRBV29-1,TRBJ1-1,CSGVEGTEAFF
TRBV4-2,TRBJ2-7,CASSQFKGQGSYEQYF